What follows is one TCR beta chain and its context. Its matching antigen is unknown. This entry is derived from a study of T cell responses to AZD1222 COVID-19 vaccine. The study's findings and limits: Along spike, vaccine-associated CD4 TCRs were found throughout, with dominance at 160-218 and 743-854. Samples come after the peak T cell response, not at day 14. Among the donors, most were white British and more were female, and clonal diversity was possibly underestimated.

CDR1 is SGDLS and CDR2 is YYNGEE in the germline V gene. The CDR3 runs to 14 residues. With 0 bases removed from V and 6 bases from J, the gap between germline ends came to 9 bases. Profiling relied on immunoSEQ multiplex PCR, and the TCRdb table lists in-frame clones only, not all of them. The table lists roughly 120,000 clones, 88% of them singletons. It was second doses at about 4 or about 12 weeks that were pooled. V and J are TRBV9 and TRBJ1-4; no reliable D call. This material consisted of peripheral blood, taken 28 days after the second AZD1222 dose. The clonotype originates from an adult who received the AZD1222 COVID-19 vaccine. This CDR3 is CASSVGWGDEKLFF. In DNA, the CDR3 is TGTGCCAGCAGCGTAGGGTGGGGAGATGAAAAACTGTTTTTT.